This T cell receptor (beta chain) was obtained from a study of T cell responses to AZD1222 COVID-19 vaccine. Study-wide results and limits: Unmutated variant regions reportedly attract nearly half of all spike-specific TCRs. The breadth and depth of Spike-specific TCRs increased once two AZD1222 doses had been given. Baseline serostatus was positive in only a handful of AZD1222 recipients.

On this clone itself: What it binds is unknown.

Method: immunoSEQ multiplex PCR; TCRdb's copy keeps in-frame clones and lacks some. The sample consists of over 150,000 clones, about nine tenths of them appearing once. CDR3 length equals 14 residues. V lost 0 bases, J lost 2 bases, and 8 bases lay in between. Germline lookup yields CDR1 SGDLS and CDR2 YYNGEE. The chain employs TRBV9 and TRBJ1-1; weak D call: TRBD1 (5 bases). The sequence was collected from an adult in good health. The sample consisted of peripheral blood, taken on day 0 of AZD1222 vaccination. The CDR3 is CASSVAGGNTEAFF. CDR3 DNA sequence: TGTGCCAGCAGCGTAGCGGGGGGAAACACTGAAGCTTTCTTT. Full variable domain (rest looked up from reference TRBV9 and TRBJ1-1): DSGVTQTPKHLITATGQRVTLRCSPRSGDLSVYWYQQSLDQGLQFLIQYYNGEERAKGNILERFSAQQFPDLHSELNLSSLELGDSALYFCASSVAGGNTEAFFGQGTRLTVV.